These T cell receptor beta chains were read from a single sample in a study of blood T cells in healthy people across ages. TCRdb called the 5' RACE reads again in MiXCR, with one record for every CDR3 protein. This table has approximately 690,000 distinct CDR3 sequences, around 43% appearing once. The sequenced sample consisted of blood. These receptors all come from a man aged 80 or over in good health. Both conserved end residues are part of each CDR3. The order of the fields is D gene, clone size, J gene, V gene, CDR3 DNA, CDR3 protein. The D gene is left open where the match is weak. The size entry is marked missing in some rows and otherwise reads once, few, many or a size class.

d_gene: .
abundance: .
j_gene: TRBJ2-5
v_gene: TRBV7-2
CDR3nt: TGTGCCAGCAGCTTAGGTCAGGGGGGTGCCCAAGAGACCCAGTACTTC
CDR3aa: CASSLGQGGAQETQYF

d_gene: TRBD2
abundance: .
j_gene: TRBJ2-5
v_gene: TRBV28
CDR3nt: TGTGCCAGCAGTTACGTTACGGGAGGGCAAGAGACCCAGTACTTC
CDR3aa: CASSYVTGGQETQYF

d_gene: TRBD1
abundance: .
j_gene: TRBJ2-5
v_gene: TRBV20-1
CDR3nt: TGCAGTGCTTATGCCCACAGGGGTATCCAAGAGACCCAGTACTTC
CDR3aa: CSAYAHRGIQETQYF

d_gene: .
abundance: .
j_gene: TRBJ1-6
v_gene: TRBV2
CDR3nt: TGTGCCAGCAGTGTGACGGACACCGCCAATTCACCCCTCCACTTT
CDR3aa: CASSVTDTANSPLHF

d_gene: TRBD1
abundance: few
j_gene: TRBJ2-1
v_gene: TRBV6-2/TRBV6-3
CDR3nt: TGTGCCAGCAGGCTGAGGACAGGGTGGCACAATGAGCAGTTCTTC
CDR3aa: CASRLRTGWHNEQFF

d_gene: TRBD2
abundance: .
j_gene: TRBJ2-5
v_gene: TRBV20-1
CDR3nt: TGCAGTGCTAGAAAGGGACTAGCGGGAGTGAAAAATAGGGGGTTTGAGCAGTACTTC
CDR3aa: CSARKGLAGVKNRGFEQYF

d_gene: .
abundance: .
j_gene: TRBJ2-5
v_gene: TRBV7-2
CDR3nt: TGTGCCAGCAGCTTAACACCACGAGGGACCCAGTACTTC
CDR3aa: CASSLTPRGTQYF

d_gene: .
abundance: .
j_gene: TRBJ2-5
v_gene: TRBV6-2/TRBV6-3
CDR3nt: TGTGCCAGCGGAAAGAGGGAGACCCAGTACTTC
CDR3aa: CASGKRETQYF

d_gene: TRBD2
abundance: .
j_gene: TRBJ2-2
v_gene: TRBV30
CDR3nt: TGTGCCTGGAGTGGTGCCCTAGCGGGGGATCACACCGGGGAGCTGTTTTTT
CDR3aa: CAWSGALAGDHTGELFF

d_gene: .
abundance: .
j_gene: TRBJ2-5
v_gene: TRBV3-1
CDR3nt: TGTGCCAGCAGCCAAGCAGGGAAAGAGACCCAGTACTTC
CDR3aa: CASSQAGKETQYF

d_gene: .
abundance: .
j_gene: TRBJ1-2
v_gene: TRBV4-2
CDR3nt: TGTGCCAGCAGCCAAGAACCAGCAATTACTTATGGCTACACCTTC
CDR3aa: CASSQEPAITYGYTF